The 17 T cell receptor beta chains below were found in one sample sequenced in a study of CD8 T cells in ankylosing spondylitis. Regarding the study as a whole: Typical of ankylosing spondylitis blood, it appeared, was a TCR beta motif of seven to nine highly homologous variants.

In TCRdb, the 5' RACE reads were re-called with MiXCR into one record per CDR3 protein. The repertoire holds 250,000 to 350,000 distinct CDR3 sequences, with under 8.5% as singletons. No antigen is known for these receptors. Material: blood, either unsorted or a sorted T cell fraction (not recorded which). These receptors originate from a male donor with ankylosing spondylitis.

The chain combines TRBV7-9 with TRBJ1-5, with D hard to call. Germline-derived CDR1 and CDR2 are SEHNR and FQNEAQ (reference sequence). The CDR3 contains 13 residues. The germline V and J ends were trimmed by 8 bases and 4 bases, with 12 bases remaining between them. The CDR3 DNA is TGTGCCAGCGCCCTCGGCCCTAATCAGCCCCAGCATTTT. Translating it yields CASALGPNQPQHF.

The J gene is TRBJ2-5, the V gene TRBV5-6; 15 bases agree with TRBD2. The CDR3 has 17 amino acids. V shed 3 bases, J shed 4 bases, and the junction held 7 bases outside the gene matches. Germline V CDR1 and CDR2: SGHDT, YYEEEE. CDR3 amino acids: CASSSPGLAGGRETQYF. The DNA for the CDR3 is TGTGCCAGCAGCTCTCCGGGACTAGCGGGGGGAAGAGAGACCCAGTACTTC.

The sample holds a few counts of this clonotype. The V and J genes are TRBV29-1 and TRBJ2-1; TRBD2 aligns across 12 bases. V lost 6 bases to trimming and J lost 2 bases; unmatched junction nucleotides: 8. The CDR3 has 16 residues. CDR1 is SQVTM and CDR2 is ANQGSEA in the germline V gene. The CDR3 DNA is TGCAGCGTCCCGTCTAGCGGGAGGGGTGCCTACAATGAGCAGTTCTTC. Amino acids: CSVPSSGRGAYNEQFF.

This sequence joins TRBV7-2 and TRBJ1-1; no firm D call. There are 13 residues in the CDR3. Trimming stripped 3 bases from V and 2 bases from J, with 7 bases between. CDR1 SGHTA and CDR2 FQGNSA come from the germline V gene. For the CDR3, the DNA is TGTGCCAGCAGCTTTTCTTCAAACACTGAAGCTTTCTTT. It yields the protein CASSFSSNTEAFF.

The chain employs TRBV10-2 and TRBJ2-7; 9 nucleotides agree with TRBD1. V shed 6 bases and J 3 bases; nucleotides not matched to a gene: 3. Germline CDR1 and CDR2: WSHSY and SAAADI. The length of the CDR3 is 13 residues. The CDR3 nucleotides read TGCGCCAGCAGACCGGGACAGGGCTACGAGCAGTACTTC. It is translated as CASRPGQGYEQYF.

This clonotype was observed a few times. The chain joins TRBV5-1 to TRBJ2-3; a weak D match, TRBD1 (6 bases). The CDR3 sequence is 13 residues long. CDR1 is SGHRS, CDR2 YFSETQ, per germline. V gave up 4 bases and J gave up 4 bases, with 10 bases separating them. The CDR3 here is CASSITGPDTQYF. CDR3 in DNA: TGCGCCAGCAGCATTACAGGGCCAGATACGCAGTATTTT. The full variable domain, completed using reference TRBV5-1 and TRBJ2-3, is KAGVTQTPRYLIKTRGQQVTLSCSPISGHRSVSWYQQTPGQGLQFLFEYFSETQRNKGNFPGRFSGRQFSNSRSEMNVSTLELGDSALYLCASSITGPDTQYFGPGTRLTVL.

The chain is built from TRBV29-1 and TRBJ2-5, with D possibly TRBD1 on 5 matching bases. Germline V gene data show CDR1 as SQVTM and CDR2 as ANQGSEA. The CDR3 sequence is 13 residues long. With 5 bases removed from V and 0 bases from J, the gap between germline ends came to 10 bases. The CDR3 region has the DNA TGCAGCGTTCTACCGGACAACCAAGAGACCCAGTACTTC. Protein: CSVLPDNQETQYF.

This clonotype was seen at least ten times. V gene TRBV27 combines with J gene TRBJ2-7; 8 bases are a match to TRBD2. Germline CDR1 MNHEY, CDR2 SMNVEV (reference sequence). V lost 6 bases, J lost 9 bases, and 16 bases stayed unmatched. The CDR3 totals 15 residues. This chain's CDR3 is CASSFPSGCPSGQYF. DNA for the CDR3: TGTGCCAGCAGCTTCCCTAGCGGGTGCCCTTCGGGGCAGTACTTC.

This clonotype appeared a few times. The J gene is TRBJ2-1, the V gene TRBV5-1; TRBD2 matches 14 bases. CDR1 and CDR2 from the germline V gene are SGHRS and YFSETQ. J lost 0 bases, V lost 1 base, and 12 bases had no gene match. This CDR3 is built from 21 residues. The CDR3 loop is CASSLRPGLAGVRISYNEQFF. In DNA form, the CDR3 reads TGCGCCAGCAGCTTGCGACCGGGACTAGCGGGAGTGAGGATCTCCTACAATGAGCAGTTCTTC.

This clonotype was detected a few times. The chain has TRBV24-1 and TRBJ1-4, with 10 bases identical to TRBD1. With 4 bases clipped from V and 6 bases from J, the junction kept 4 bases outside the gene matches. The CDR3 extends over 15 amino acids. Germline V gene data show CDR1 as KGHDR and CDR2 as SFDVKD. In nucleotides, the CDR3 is TGTGCCACCAGTGACACCGGGACAGGGGATGAAAAACTGTTTTTT. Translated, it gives CATSDTGTGDEKLFF.

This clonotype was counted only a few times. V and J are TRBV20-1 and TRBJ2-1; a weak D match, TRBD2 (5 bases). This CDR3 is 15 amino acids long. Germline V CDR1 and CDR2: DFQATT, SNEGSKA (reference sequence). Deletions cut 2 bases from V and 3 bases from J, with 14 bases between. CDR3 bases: TGCAGTGCTAGATCGGGATGGCAGAGCTACAATGAGCAGTTCTTC. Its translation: CSARSGWQSYNEQFF.

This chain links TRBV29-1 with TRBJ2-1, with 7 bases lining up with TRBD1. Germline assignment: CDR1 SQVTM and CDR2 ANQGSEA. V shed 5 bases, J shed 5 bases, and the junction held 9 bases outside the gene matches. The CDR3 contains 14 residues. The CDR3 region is CSVLRQGWDNEQFF. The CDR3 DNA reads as TGCAGCGTTCTAAGACAGGGTTGGGACAATGAGCAGTTCTTC.

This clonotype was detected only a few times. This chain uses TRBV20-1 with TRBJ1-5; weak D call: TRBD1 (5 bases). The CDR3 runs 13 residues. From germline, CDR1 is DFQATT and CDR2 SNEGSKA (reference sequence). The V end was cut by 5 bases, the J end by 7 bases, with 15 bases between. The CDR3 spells CSAEWGWGQPQHF. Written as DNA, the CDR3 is TGCAGTGCTGAATGGGGGTGGGGCCAGCCCCAGCATTTT.

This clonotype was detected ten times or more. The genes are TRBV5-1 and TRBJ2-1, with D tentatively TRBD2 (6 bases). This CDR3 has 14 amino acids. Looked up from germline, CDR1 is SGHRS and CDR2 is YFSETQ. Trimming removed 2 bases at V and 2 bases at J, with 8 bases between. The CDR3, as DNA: TGCGCCAGCAGCTTTAGCGGACCCTACAATGAGCAGTTCTTC. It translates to CASSFSGPYNEQFF. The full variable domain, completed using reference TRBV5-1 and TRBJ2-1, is KAGVTQTPRYLIKTRGQQVTLSCSPISGHRSVSWYQQTPGQGLQFLFEYFSETQRNKGNFPGRFSGRQFSNSRSEMNVSTLELGDSALYLCASSFSGPYNEQFFGPGTRLTVL.

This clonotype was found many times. The CDR3 region is CASSQERSPLHF. The CDR3 DNA sequence: TGTGCCAGCAGCCAAGAAAGATCACCCCTCCACTTT. The rearrangement joins TRBV7-9 to TRBJ1-6; D unclear. The length of the CDR3 is 12 residues. Germline loops: CDR1 SEHNR, CDR2 FQNEAQ (reference sequence). Trimming shortened V by 5 bases and J by 10 bases, and 9 bases separated the two germline ends.

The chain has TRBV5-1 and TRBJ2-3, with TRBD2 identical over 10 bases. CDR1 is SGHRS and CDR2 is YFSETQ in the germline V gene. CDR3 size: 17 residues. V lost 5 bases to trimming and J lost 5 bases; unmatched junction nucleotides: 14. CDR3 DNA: TGCGCCAGCAGTCGCAGGTTTACTAGCGGGGAACAAGATACGCAGTATTTT. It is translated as CASSRRFTSGEQDTQYF. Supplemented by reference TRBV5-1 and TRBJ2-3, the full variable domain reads KAGVTQTPRYLIKTRGQQVTLSCSPISGHRSVSWYQQTPGQGLQFLFEYFSETQRNKGNFPGRFSGRQFSNSRSEMNVSTLELGDSALYLCASSRRFTSGEQDTQYFGPGTRLTVL.

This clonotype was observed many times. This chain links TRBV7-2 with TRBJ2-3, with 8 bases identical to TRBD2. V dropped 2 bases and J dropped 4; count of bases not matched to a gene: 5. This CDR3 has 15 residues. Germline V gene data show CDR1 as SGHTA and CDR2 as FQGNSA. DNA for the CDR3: TGTGCCAGCAGCTTATCCGGGAGGGCGGCAGATACGCAGTATTTT. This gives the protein CASSLSGRAADTQYF.